The 12 T cell receptor beta chains below were found in one sample sequenced in a study of T cells in Graves' hyperthyroidism and ophthalmopathy. Amplified regions were TCR beta CDR3 sequences from RNA transcripts. TCR CDR3 regions were first amplified by RT-PCR with HTBI primers. MiXCR, run by TCRdb on the multiplex PCR reads, gives a single entry per CDR3 protein. The sample lists around 400,000 distinct CDR3 sequences, around 15% seen once, with approximately 19% in the top ten. The material sequenced was blood. These receptors were collected from a woman in her sixties with Graves' ophthalmopathy.

The chain joins TRBV3-1 to TRBJ2-5; weak D call: TRBD2 (5 bases). CDR1 is LGHDT and CDR2 is YNNKEL in the germline V gene (reference sequence). Trimming took off 1 base at V and 5 bases at J, with 11 bases between the two ends. The CDR3 consists of 14 residues. As DNA, the CDR3 is TGTGCCAGCAGCCAAGGCTACGGGATCGAGACCCAGTACTTC. It yields the protein CASSQGYGIETQYF.

This clonotype was seen many times. The rearrangement links TRBV28 to TRBJ1-5; no definite D call. This CDR3 spans 18 amino acids. V was shortened by 5 bases and J by 4 bases, with 24 bases between the two germline ends. The germline CDR1 and CDR2 sequences are MDHEN and SYDVKM. CDR3 loop: CASSARAWVGVGNQPQHF. The CDR3, as DNA: TGTGCCAGCAGTGCACGCGCGTGGGTCGGGGTTGGAAATCAGCCCCAGCATTTT.

V and J are TRBV12-3 or TRBV12-4 and TRBJ2-5; the D call may be TRBD1 or TRBD2 (5 bases each). This CDR3 contains 13 residues. Trimming removed 8 bases at V and 4 bases at J, with 14 bases between. The CDR3 loop reads CASRRGGGETQYF. The CDR3 DNA sequence: TGTGCCAGCCGCCGGGGCGGAGGAGAGACCCAGTACTTC.

The rearrangement links TRBV5-1 to TRBJ2-5; D is undetermined. The V and J ends lost 0 bases and 1 base respectively, with 7 bases between them. The CDR3 is 14 residues long. Germline V gene sequence: CDR1 SGHRS, CDR2 YFSETQ. The CDR3 coding sequence is TGCGCCAGCAGCTTGGAAGGCTCCCAAGAGACCCAGTACTTC. The encoded protein is CASSLEGSQETQYF.

The genes are TRBV20-1 and TRBJ1-5; D might be TRBD1 (6 bases). The germline V gene has CDR1 DFQATT and CDR2 SNEGSKA (reference sequence). CDR3 length: 16 residues. V lost 3 bases and J 3 bases, leaving 18 bases between the germline ends. CDR3 bases: TGCAGTGCTAGTCCCCCCTACAGGGCCGTCAATCAGCCCCAGCATTTT. Its translation is CSASPPYRAVNQPQHF.

J is TRBJ2-3 and V is TRBV5-6; maybe TRBD2 (7 bases). CDR1 is SGHDT, CDR2 YYEEEE, per germline. This CDR3 has 18 residues. Trimming pared 4 bases from V and 1 base from J, leaving 22 bases between. For the CDR3, the DNA is TGTGCCAGCAGCCGAACTGGGGGGGCACGGAGCGGCACAGATACGCAGTATTTT. Translated: CASSRTGGARSGTDTQYF.

This clonotype has a count of ten or more. The junction departs from germline at one end; a sequencing error may be responsible. This chain joins TRBV11-2 and TRBJ2-7; 8 bases are shared with TRBD2. CDR3 size: 18 residues. Germline loops: CDR1 SGHAT, CDR2 FQNNGV. The CDR3 bases are TGTGCCGGCAGCTTCCCCGGGAGGGGGGCAGGAGGGCCGGGAGAGCAGTACTTC. Its protein product is CAGSFPGRGAGGPGEQYF. Supplemented by reference TRBV11-2 and TRBJ2-7, the full variable domain reads EAGVAQSPRYKIIEKRQSVAFWCNPISGHATLYWYQQILGQGPKLLIQFQNNGVVDDSQLPKDRFSAERLKGVDSTLKIQPAKLEDSAVYLCAGSFPGRGAGGPGEQYFGPGTRLTVT.

This clonotype was picked up many times. The chain is built from TRBV29-1 and TRBJ2-7; 8 bases agree with TRBD1. The CDR3 spans 13 residues. Germline lookup yields CDR1 SQVTM and CDR2 ANQGSEA. The ends lost 4 bases at V and 2 bases at J; junction bases unmatched: 4. The CDR3 region is CSVAGGGTYEQYF. DNA for the CDR3: TGCAGCGTTGCAGGGGGCGGCACCTACGAGCAGTACTTC.

As for this clonotype: A much larger clone is a single base away; this may be a read error. The chain uses TRBV28 and TRBJ1-2, with 10 positions matching TRBD1. This CDR3 is built from 15 residues. Germline V gene lookup returns CDR1 MDHEN and CDR2 SYDVKM. V lost 9 bases, J lost 3 bases, and 10 bases stayed unmatched. The CDR3 here is CARRTDGTGDYGYTF. As DNA, the CDR3 is TGTGCCAGAAGGACCGATGGGACAGGGGACTATGGCTACACCTTC.

This clonotype was picked up many times. The rearrangement links TRBV7-8 to TRBJ1-1, with D perhaps matching TRBD1 (5 bases). Germline-derived CDR1 and CDR2 are SGHVS and FQNEAQ. CDR3 size: 16 residues. With 3 bases removed from V and 4 bases from J, the gap between germline ends came to 18 bases. The CDR3 here is CASSFLGTGLSTEAFF. The CDR3 bases are TGTGCCAGCAGCTTCCTCGGGACGGGCCTGTCCACTGAAGCTTTCTTT.

This clonotype was observed at least ten times. The chain employs TRBV20-1 and TRBJ2-7; 8 bases map to TRBD2. The trim removed 6 bases at V and 2 bases at J, leaving 12 bases unmatched. Germline V gives CDR1 DFQATT, CDR2 SNEGSKA (reference sequence). The CDR3 covers 15 residues. CDR3 DNA: TGCAGTGCCCCCGCTGGGGGGACTAGTCCCTACGAGCAGTACTTC. It codes for CSAPAGGTSPYEQYF.

The genes are TRBV20-1 and TRBJ2-1; 8 positions agree with TRBD2. V shed 7 bases, J shed 0 bases, and the junction held 5 bases outside the gene matches. CDR3 length: 14 residues. Germline CDR1 is DFQATT and CDR2 is SNEGSKA (reference sequence). The CDR3 spells CSDRAGGSYNEQFF. As DNA, the CDR3 is TGCAGTGACCGTGCGGGGGGCTCCTACAATGAGCAGTTCTTC.